This T cell receptor beta chain was sequenced during a study of cytomegalovirus exposure and HLA in healthy donors. Study in general: The use of the same platform for the 120 or so validation repertoires and the roughly 700 first-cohort repertoires was reported by a later analysis. Broader study findings: Most TCR sequences were seen very rarely across donors, but some public TCRs occurred in many.

Germline-derived CDR1 and CDR2 are GTSNPN and SVGIG (reference sequence). The CDR3 consists of 15 residues. The J segment lost 4 bases and the V segment lost 2 bases, leaving 8 bases of the junction unmatched. Turning to this clone: Its target is unknown.

TCRdb keeps only in-frame clones here, not all; method: immunoSEQ multiplex PCR. This table has around 99,000 clones, more than 70% appearing once. Sequencing was performed on PBMCs. V gene TRBV30 combines with J gene TRBJ2-1, with 7 bases that match TRBD2. The clonotype comes from a woman younger than 30 in good health and CMV-seronegative. The CDR3 protein is CAWSISGRLYNEQFF. As DNA, the CDR3 is TGTGCCTGGAGTATTAGCGGGCGACTATACAATGAGCAGTTCTTC.